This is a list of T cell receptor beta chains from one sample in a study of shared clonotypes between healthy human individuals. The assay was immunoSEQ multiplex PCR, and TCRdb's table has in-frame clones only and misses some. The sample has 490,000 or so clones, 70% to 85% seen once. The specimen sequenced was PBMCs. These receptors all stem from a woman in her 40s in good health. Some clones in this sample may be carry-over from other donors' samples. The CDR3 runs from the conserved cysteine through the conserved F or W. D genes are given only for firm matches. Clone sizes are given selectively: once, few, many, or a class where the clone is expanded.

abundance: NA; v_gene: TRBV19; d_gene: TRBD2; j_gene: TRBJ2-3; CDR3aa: CASSVSGRSLIGTDTQYF; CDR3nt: TGTGCCAGTAGTGTTAGCGGGAGATCTCTAATTGGCACAGATACGCAGTATTTT
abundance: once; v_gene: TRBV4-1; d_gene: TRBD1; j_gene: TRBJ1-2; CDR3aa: CASSHPLDQRDRSNYGYTF; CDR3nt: TGCGCCAGCAGCCATCCATTAGACCAACGGGACAGGTCTAACTATGGCTACACCTTC
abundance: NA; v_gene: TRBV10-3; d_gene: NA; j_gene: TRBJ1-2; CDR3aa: CAISGEGQSYGYTF; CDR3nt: TGTGCCATCAGTGGGGAAGGACAGTCCTATGGCTACACCTTC
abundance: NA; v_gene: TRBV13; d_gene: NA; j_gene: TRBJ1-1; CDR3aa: CASSADGGGHF; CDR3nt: TGTGCCAGCAGCGCCGATGGTGGGGGCCACTTT
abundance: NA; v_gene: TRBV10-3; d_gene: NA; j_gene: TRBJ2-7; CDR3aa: CAVAAFSYEQYF; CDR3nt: TGTGCTGTAGCGGCGTTCTCCTACGAGCAGTACTTC
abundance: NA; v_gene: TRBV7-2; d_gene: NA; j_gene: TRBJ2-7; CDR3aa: CASTLTSRPEQYF; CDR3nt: TGTGCCAGCACCCTTACGAGCAGGCCCGAGCAGTACTTC
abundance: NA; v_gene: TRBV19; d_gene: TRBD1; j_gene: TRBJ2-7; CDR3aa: CASSPLRGDRPYEQYF; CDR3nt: TGTGCCAGTAGTCCCTTAAGGGGGGACAGGCCCTACGAGCAGTACTTC
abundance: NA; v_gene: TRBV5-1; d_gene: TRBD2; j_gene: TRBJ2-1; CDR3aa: CASSLVVRTSGSHEQFF; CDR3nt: TGCGCCAGCAGCTTGGTTGTTCGGACTAGCGGGAGCCATGAGCAGTTCTTC
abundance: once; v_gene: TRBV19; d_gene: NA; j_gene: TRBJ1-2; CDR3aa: CASSITGQSGGYTF; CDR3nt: TGTGCCAGTAGTATAACCGGACAATCGGGAGGCTACACCTTC
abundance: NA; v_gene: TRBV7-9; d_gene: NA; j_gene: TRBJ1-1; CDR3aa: CASSPTGEATEAFF; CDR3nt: TGTGCCAGCAGTCCCACGGGGGAAGCCACTGAAGCTTTCTTT
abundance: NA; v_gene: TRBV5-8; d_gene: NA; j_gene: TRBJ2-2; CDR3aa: CASSRGQSSNTGELFF; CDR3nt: TGTGCCAGCAGCAGAGGACAGAGCTCGAACACCGGGGAGCTGTTTTTT
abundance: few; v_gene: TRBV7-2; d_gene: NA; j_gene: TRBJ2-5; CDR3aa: CASSLQVQETQYF; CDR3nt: TGTGCCAGCAGCTTACAAGTCCAAGAGACCCAGTACTTC
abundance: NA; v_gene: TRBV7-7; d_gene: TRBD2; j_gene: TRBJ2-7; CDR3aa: CASSPGLAGSAYEQYF; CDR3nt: TGTGCCAGCAGCCCCGGACTAGCGGGATCCGCCTACGAGCAGTACTTC
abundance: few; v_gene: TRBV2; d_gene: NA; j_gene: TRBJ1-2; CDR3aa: CASSEGQPGYTF; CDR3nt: TGTGCCAGCAGTGAAGGGCAACCCGGCTACACCTTC
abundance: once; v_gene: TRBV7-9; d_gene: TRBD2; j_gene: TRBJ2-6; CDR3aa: CASTPGGVGANVLTF; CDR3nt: TGTGCCAGCACCCCCGGGGGGGTTGGGGCCAACGTCCTGACTTTC
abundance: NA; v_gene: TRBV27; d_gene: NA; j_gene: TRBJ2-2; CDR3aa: CASSLSRNTGELFF; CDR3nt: TGTGCCAGCAGTCTCTCGCGGAACACCGGGGAGCTGTTTTTT